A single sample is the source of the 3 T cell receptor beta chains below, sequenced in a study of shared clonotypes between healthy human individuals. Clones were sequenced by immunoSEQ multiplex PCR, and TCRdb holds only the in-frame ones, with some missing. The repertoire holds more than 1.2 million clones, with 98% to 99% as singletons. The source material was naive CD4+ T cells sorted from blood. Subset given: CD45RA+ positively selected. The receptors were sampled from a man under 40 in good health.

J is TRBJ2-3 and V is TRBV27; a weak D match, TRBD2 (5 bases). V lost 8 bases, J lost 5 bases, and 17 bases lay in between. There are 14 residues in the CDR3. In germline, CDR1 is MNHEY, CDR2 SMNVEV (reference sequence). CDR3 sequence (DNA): TGTGCCAGCGGCAAGGTGGGAGTCAGAGATACGCAGTATTTT. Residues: CASGKVGVRDTQYF.

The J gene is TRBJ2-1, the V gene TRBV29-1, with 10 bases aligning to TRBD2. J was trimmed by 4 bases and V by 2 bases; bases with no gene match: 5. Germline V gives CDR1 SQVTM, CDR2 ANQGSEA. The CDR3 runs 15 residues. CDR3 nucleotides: TGCAGCGTTGAACGGACTAGCGGACCTTACAATGAGCAGTTCTTC. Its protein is CSVERTSGPYNEQFF.

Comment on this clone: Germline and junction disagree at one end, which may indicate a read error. The CDR3 bases are TGCACCAGCAGTGACTTTAGGGAGGGAAGAAACGGGGAGCTGTTTTTT. Translation: CTSSDFREGRNGELFF. The chain couples TRBV10-1 to TRBJ2-2; 7 bases fit TRBD2. The CDR3 runs 16 residues. Germline V gives CDR1 WNHNN, CDR2 SYGVQD (reference sequence).